The 3 T cell receptor beta chains given below trace back to one sample, sequenced in a study of cytomegalovirus exposure and HLA in healthy donors. Primers: 60 Vbeta forward and 13 Jbeta reverse. Here immunoSEQ multiplex PCR was the method, and the copy in TCRdb shows in-frame clones only, minus some. Altogether roughly 120,000 clones are present, approximately 83% being singletons, with the ten largest covering around 2.6%. Material for sequencing was PBMCs. These receptors all stem from a woman aged 18-30 years in good health and CMV-seronegative.

The CDR3 spells CASSQDLDGGGPEAFF. The CDR3 DNA reads TGCGCCAGCAGCCAGGACCTCGACGGTGGGGGCCCTGAAGCTTTCTTT. J is TRBJ1-1 and V is TRBV5-1; D may be TRBD1 (6 bases). The CDR3 is 16 amino acids. V lost 4 bases, J lost 6 bases, and 22 bases lay in between. Germline V CDR1 and CDR2: SGHRS, YFSETQ.

The J gene is TRBJ1-2, the V gene TRBV6-4, with 7 bases fitting TRBD1. CDR1 MRHNA and CDR2 SNTAGT come from the germline V gene. The CDR3 totals 12 residues. V lost 5 bases to trimming and J lost 4 bases; unmatched junction nucleotides: 1. Here the CDR3 DNA reads TGTGCCAGCAGTCGGGACAGCTATGGCTACACCTTC. Residues: CASSRDSYGYTF.

V and J are TRBV11-2 and TRBJ1-1, with TRBD1 identical over 10 bases. Germline V lookup: CDR1 SGHAT, CDR2 FQNNGV. V shed 5 bases and J 4 bases; nucleotides not matched to a gene: 7. The length of the CDR3 is 15 residues. Here the CDR3 DNA reads TGTGCCAGCAGCCTAGGGACAGGGGACCGCACTGAAGCTTTCTTT. Its protein is CASSLGTGDRTEAFF.